This is a list of T cell receptor beta chains from one sample in a study of cytomegalovirus exposure and HLA in healthy donors. TCRdb's copy holds only in-frame clones and misses some; the assay was immunoSEQ multiplex PCR. The table has hundreds of thousands of clones, over 65% seen once. Sequencing was carried out using PBMCs. All receptors derive from a woman younger than 35 in good health and CMV-seronegative. CDR3s include the opening cysteine and the closing phenylalanine or tryptophan. D genes are given only for firm matches. Expanded clones are given a class, and other clones once, few, many or no size at all.

clone size	V gene	D gene	J gene	CDR3 DNA	CDR3 protein
.	TRBV6-5	TRBD1	TRBJ2-5	TGTGCCAGCAGGGGGACAGAGTTCGGGCAAGAGACCCAGTACTTC	CASRGTEFGQETQYF
.	TRBV9	.	TRBJ1-2	TGTGCCAGCAGCGTAGACGGTCAGGGAGCTAAACTTAACTATGGCTACACCTTC	CASSVDGQGAKLNYGYTF
.	TRBV23-1	.	TRBJ2-7	TGCGCCAGCAGTCCTGACGCCGTTGGGGAGCAGTACTTC	CASSPDAVGEQYF
.	TRBV7-3	.	TRBJ2-7	TGTGCCAGCAGCCTTAGAGGGGGGTACGAGCAGTACTTC	CASSLRGGYEQYF
.	TRBV2	.	TRBJ1-1	TGTGCCAGCAGTTCCAACCTAGGGGGAAACACTGAAGCTTTCTTT	CASSSNLGGNTEAFF
.	TRBV2	.	TRBJ2-2	TGTGCCAGCAGTACCCGGACAGAGATGAACACCGGGGAGCTGTTTTTT	CASSTRTEMNTGELFF
.	TRBV6-1	.	TRBJ1-3	TGTGCCAGCAGTGATCACGACTCTGGAAACACCATATATTTT	CASSDHDSGNTIYF
.	TRBV11-2	TRBD1	TRBJ1-4	TGTGCCAGCAGCCTTGGACAGGGTAAAGAGGAAAAACTGTTTTTT	CASSLGQGKEEKLFF
.	TRBV13	TRBD1	TRBJ1-4	TGTGCCAGCAGCTTAGGTCAGGGGGCCCTCTCTGAAAAACTGTTTTTT	CASSLGQGALSEKLFF
.	TRBV30	.	TRBJ1-1	TGTGCCTGGGGAGTCCCAGGCCTTGAAGCTTTCTTT	CAWGVPGLEAFF
.	TRBV28	TRBD2	TRBJ2-7	TGTGCCAGCAGTCCCGAGCTGGTAGCGGGAGGCGAGCAGTACTTC	CASSPELVAGGEQYF
.	TRBV5-1	TRBD1	TRBJ1-2	TGCGCCAGCAGAACAGGGGAACATGGCTACACCTTC	CASRTGEHGYTF
.	TRBV5-4	.	TRBJ1-2	TGTGCCAGCAGCTCGGGCCGTAACTATGGCTACACCTTC	CASSSGRNYGYTF
.	TRBV5-1	.	TRBJ1-2	TGCGCCAGCAGCTTGAGCTGGCTGAACTATGGCTACACCTTC	CASSLSWLNYGYTF
.	TRBV28	TRBD1	TRBJ1-2	TGTGCCAGCAGTCTTCCGGACAGGAACTATGGCTACACCTTC	CASSLPDRNYGYTF
.	TRBV2	TRBD1	TRBJ2-1	TGTGCCAGCAGCGTAGGACAGGGGGGAAATGAGCAGTTCTTC	CASSVGQGGNEQFF
.	TRBV2	.	TRBJ2-7	TGTGCCAGCAGTGGGAGGGACGCAAGCTCCTACGAGCAGTACTTC	CASSGRDASSYEQYF
.	TRBV2	TRBD2	TRBJ2-1	TGTGCCAGCAGTGAAGCGGGGATTCGCGGGGGGGACAATGAGCAGTTCTTC	CASSEAGIRGGDNEQFF
.	TRBV5-6	TRBD1	TRBJ1-1	TGTGCCAGCAACCTTGGGGTGGGACAGCCGACCCCCGAAGCTTTCTTT	CASNLGVGQPTPEAFF
.	TRBV7-9	.	TRBJ2-2	TGTGCCAGCAGCGGCGGGGGCGGGAAGCTGTTTTTT	CASSGGGGKLFF
.	TRBV18	.	TRBJ1-4	TGTGCCAGCTCACCGTGGCTTGAGGGCGAAAAACTGTTTTTT	CASSPWLEGEKLFF
.	TRBV10-1	TRBD1	TRBJ2-3	TGCGCCAGCGGGACAGGGGGGGACTTAGATACGCAGTATTTT	CASGTGGDLDTQYF
.	TRBV13	.	TRBJ2-7	TGTGCCAGCAGCTTAGAGGTATCGGGGCAGTACTTC	CASSLEVSGQYF
few	TRBV29-1	TRBD2	TRBJ2-5	TGCAGCGTTGCTAGCGGGCAAGAGACCCAGTACTTC	CSVASGQETQYF
.	TRBV5-1	.	TRBJ2-7	TGCGCCAGCAGGGGGGCAGGTCAGGGAGGGGAGCAGTACTTC	CASRGAGQGGEQYF
.	TRBV5-5	TRBD1	TRBJ1-6	TGTGCCAGCAGCCCCAGAAGGGACAGGTTAGGTTCACCCCTCCACTTT	CASSPRRDRLGSPLHF
.	TRBV9	.	TRBJ2-1	TGTGCCAGCAGCCCCTCCACCCCGTCTTACAATGAGCAGTTCTTC	CASSPSTPSYNEQFF